The subject of this entry is one TCR beta chain. Original methodology: Estimation of nucleated cell counts relied on the amplification of reference gene primers. Generated by immunoSEQ multiplex PCR, the TCRdb table keeps only in-frame clones and is missing some. Clone size and the V and J calls come from that table; the DNA yielded D and trimming. This table holds 85,000 to 100,000 clones, 88% found once. These data originate in a study of blood T cell repertoires in COVID-19. Study context: Donors in the United States, Italy and Spain gave samples during acute or convalescent COVID-19.

One Seattle source followed patients from active infection through their disease course. Per germline, CDR1 SGHVS and CDR2 FQNEAQ. Trimming took 8 bases from V and 4 from J, leaving 11 bases between them. The CDR3 is 12 amino acids. J is TRBJ1-2 and V is TRBV7-8; D unresolved. Sample: peripheral blood. This receptor was identified in a man aged 50 to 59 with COVID-19, enrolled during active disease. The CDR3 nucleotides are TGTGCCAGCGGGCAGCCGTCCTATGGCTACACCTTC. It codes for CASGQPSYGYTF.